This T cell receptor (beta chain) was profiled in a study of blood T cell repertoires in COVID-19 (TCRdb year 2020). In terms of the full investigation: Samples covering the acute and convalescent phases of COVID-19 were provided by collaborators in the United States, Italy and Spain. Samples were obtained from the ongoing ImmuneRACE study (first 160 participants) and from over 1,000 subjects provided by 6 global collaborators. Nearly every sample came with metadata listing a de-identified subject ID, COVID-19 status, age in years and sex. Subjects who had been exposed to COVID-19, were actively infected with it, or had recovered from it provided the deeply sampled blood TCRbeta repertoires that made up the dataset. The repertoires were made available in a free public database intended to serve as a resource for research on the immune response to SARS-CoV-2. The prospective study material was composed of cDNA or gDNA derived from T cells, B-cell-depleted T cells, or PBMCs. Where available, HLA class I and class II types were taken from metadata supplied by the sample provider and were not determined by assay-based typing.

TCRbeta CDR3 regions were amplified from genomic DNA using the immunoSEQ Assay, a bias-controlled multiplex PCR. The authors processed their data as follows. The number of nucleated cells in each sample was estimated from the amplification of reference gene primers within the assay. Sequence reads were collapsed and filtered to measure the absolute abundance of every unique TCRbeta CDR3 rearrangement. Productive Simpson clonality was computed per sample as the square root of Simpson's diversity index over productive rearrangements. TCRdb retrieved this table from immuneACCESS and kept in-frame rearrangements only. Not all clones are present; in checked studies, unresolved V genes account for under half, and no reason is known for the remainder. Clone size and V and J calls were adopted from that table, with D and trimming inferred from the DNA. The table for this sample lists about 220,000 clones; around 85% of them were counted only once. The leading ten clones occupy under 2.5% of the sample.

A remark on this clone: Its antigen is unknown. The record has no base qualities; no much larger clone is one base away.

CDR1 and CDR2 were assigned from the germline V gene as MNHEY and SVGEGT. Trimming removed 0 bases from V and 3 bases from J, leaving 9 bases between the germline ends. Its CDR3 holds 15 amino acids, cysteine through phenylalanine. CDR3 DNA only is kept here, 45 bases in frame from base 1. The research as a whole found: The amount of clinical and demographic metadata varied by source and participant and was provided uncurated.

In Seattle, one collaborating source enrolled patients while the infection was active and tracked those patients longitudinally over the course of disease. Collaborating institutions collected whole blood in K2EDTA tubes following their own protocols. For TCRbeta analysis, collaborators shipped samples as frozen whole blood, isolated PBMCs, or DNA extracted from either of those sample types. This TCR was sampled from a woman in her 70s with COVID-19, enrolled during active disease. The chain was built from TRBV6-2 or TRBV6-3 and TRBJ2-1; no confident D gene assignment can be made. Source material: peripheral blood. The base sequence is TGTGCCAGCAGTTACTCCCCCTCCAGCTACAATGAGCAGTTCTTC. Translated, it gives CASSYSPSSYNEQFF.